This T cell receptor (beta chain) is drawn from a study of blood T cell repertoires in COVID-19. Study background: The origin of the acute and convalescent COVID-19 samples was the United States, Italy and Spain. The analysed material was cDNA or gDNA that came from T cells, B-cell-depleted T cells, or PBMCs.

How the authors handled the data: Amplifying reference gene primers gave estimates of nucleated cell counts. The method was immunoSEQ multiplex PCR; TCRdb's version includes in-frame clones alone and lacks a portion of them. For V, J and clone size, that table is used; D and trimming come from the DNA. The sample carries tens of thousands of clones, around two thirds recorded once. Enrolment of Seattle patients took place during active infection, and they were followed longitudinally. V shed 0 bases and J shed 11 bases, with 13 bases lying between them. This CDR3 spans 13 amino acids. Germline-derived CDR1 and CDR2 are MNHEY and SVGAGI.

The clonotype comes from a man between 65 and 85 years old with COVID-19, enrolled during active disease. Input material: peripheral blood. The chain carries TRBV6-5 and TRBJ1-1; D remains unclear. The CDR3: CASSYSEGRRAFF. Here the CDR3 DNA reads TGTGCCAGCAGTTACTCGGAGGGCCGGCGGGCTTTCTTT.